This T cell receptor (beta chain) was captured by sequencing in a study of cytomegalovirus exposure and HLA in healthy donors. Regarding the study as a whole: According to a subsequent analysis, TCR clusters identified in the first cohort showed a tendency to co-occur across the roughly 120 validation repertoires. In vitro work confirmed that three CMV-associated chains recognize CMV antigens. The dataset shows that most TCR sequences were rare, while some public TCRs occurred in many donors.

Germline V lookup: CDR1 MNHEY, CDR2 SVGAGI. V was clipped by 9 bases and J by 2 bases, with 14 bases between them. This CDR3 is built from 13 residues. To note about this clone: Its antigen is as yet unknown.

Here immunoSEQ multiplex PCR was the method, and the copy in TCRdb shows in-frame clones only, minus some. The data hold 150,000 to 200,000 clones, with 84% observed a single time. The J gene is TRBJ2-7, the V gene TRBV6-5; D is possibly TRBD2 (5 bases). This clonotype originated in a man aged 18 to 35 in good health and CMV-seropositive. The sample consisted of PBMCs. CDR3 sequence reads: CASNEGDTYEQYF. CDR3 coding DNA: TGTGCCAGTAATGAGGGAGATACCTACGAGCAGTACTTC.